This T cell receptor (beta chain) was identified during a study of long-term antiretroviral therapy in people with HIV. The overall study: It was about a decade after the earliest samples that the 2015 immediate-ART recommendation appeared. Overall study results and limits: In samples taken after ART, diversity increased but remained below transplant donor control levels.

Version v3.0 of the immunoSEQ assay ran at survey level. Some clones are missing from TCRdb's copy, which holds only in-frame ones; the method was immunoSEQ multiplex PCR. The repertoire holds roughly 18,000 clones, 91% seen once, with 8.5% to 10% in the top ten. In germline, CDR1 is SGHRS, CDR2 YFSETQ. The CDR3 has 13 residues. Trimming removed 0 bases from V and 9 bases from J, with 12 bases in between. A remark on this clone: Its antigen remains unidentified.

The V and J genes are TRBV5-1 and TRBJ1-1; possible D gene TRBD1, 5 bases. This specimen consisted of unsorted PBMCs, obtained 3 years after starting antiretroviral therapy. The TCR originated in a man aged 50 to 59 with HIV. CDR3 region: CASSLAGSSKAFF. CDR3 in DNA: TGCGCCAGCAGCTTGGCAGGGAGTTCGAAAGCTTTCTTT.